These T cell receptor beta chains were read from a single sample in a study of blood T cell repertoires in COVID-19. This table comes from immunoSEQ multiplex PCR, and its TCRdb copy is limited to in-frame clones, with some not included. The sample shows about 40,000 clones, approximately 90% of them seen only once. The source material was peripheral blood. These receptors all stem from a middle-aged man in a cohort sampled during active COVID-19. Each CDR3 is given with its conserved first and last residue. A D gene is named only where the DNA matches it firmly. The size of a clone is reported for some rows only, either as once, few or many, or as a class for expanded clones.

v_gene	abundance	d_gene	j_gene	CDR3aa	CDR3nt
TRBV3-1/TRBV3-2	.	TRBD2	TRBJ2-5	CASSQGLAEETQYF	TGTGCCAGCAGCCAAGGACTAGCTGAGGAGACCCAGTACTTC
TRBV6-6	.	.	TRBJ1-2	CASSYSMTAGDGYTF	TGTGCCAGCAGTTACTCGATGACGGCAGGGGACGGCTACACCTTC
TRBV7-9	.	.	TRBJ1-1	CASAGGKTEAFF	TGTGCCAGCGCGGGGGGGAAGACTGAAGCTTTCTTT
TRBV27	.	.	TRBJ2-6	CASGFAAGANVLTF	TGTGCCAGCGGCTTCGCGGCCGGGGCCAACGTCCTGACTTTC
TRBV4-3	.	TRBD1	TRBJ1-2	CASSQGDRVNYGYTF	TGCGCCAGCAGCCAAGGGGACAGAGTTAACTATGGCTACACCTTC
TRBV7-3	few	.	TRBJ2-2	CASRRGPNTGELFF	TGTGCCAGCAGAAGGGGCCCGAACACCGGGGAGCTGTTTTTT
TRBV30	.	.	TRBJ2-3	CAAAPLGGGDTQYF	TGTGCCGCCGCCCCACTAGGAGGCGGAGATACGCAGTATTTT
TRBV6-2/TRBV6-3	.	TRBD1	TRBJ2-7	CASSYLQGQAPSF	TGTGCCAGCAGTTACCTTCAGGGACAGGCGCCATCCTTC
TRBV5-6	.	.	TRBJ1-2	CASSNVQGFPGYTF	TGTGCCAGCAGTAACGTACAGGGTTTCCCTGGCTACACCTTC
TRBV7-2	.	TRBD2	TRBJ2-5	CASSFQAGEGETQYF	TGTGCCAGCAGCTTCCAAGCGGGGGAGGGAGAGACCCAGTACTTC
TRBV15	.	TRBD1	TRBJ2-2	CATSPRTGVFGELFF	TGTGCCACCAGCCCCCGGACAGGGGTTTTCGGGGAGCTGTTTTTT
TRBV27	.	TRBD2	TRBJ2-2	CASSLSWGGVMDTGELFF	TGTGCCAGCAGTTTATCGTGGGGAGGGGTTATGGACACCGGGGAGCTGTTTTTT
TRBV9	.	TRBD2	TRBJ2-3	CASSVNPERGGLDTQYF	TGTGCCAGCAGCGTAAATCCAGAGCGGGGGGGCTTAGATACGCAGTATTTT
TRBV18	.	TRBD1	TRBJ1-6	CASSRTGGANSPLHF	TGTGCCAGCTCACGAACAGGGGGCGCAAATTCACCCCTCCACTTT
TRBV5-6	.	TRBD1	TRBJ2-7	CASRPTGTAASYEQYF	TGTGCCAGCAGGCCCACCGGGACAGCCGCTTCCTACGAGCAGTACTTC
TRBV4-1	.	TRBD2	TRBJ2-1	CASSHFSGDQFF	TGCGCCAGCAGCCACTTTAGCGGGGACCAGTTCTTC
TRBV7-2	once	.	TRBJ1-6	CASSLFGGENSPLHF	TGTGCCAGCAGCTTATTCGGAGGAGAGAATTCACCCCTCCACTTT
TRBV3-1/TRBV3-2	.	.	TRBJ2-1	CASSAMPGLPLLF	TGTGCCAGCAGCGCGATGCCGGGACTTCCCCTTCTCTTC
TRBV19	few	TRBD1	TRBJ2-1	CASSIVPDRDLRGEQFF	TGTGCCAGTAGTATAGTCCCCGACAGGGACCTTAGAGGTGAGCAGTTCTTC